This T cell receptor beta chain emerged from a study of radiation and T cells in renal cell carcinoma. Regarding time point: blood 2 weeks post-SBRT. Treatment in this sample: 15 Gy SBRT to primary tumor, nephrectomy 4 weeks later. Serial blood draws occurred at baseline and 2 and 4 weeks post-SBRT. Whole-study results and caveats: Pretreatment tumor biopsies were lacking, so baseline clonotypes are unknown. Top tumor clonotypes rose in blood 2 weeks post-radiation, then contracted.

Notes on this clone: Antigen unknown. Germline and junction disagree at one end, which may indicate a read error.

Here immunoSEQ multiplex PCR was the method, and the copy in TCRdb shows in-frame clones only, minus some. The sample gives some 150,000 clones, 87% of which show up once; roughly 13% is in the top ten. The germline V gene encodes CDR1 SSHAT and CDR2 FNYEAQ (reference sequence). The CDR3 spans 13 residues. This clonotype originated in a woman in her forties or fifties with renal cell carcinoma. This sample comprised blood, obtained from a patient whose treatment included radiotherapy and nephrectomy. This chain uses TRBV7-7 with TRBJ2-3, with D unresolved. As DNA, the CDR3 is TGTGCTAGCAGCTCTCAGAACACAGATACGCAGTATTTT. Its protein is CASSSQNTDTQYF.